This TCR beta chain is from a study of T cells after somatic rescue of genetic block. Assay: immunoSEQ multiplex PCR; the TCRdb copy retains only in-frame clones and omits some. The sample carries 100,000 to 120,000 clones, 80% to 95% recorded once. CDR1 SGHVS and CDR2 FNYEAQ come from the germline V gene. V lost 0 bases and J 3 bases, leaving 6 bases between the germline ends. The CDR3 loop spans 14 amino acids. The chain employs TRBV7-6 and TRBJ1-5; D is possibly TRBD1 (5 bases). This TCR came from a woman aged 18-29 years. The material sequenced was peripheral blood mononuclear cells (PBMCs). CDR3 sequence (DNA): TGTGCCAGCAGCTTAGCAGGGGACAATCAGCCCCAGCATTTT. It specifies CASSLAGDNQPQHF.